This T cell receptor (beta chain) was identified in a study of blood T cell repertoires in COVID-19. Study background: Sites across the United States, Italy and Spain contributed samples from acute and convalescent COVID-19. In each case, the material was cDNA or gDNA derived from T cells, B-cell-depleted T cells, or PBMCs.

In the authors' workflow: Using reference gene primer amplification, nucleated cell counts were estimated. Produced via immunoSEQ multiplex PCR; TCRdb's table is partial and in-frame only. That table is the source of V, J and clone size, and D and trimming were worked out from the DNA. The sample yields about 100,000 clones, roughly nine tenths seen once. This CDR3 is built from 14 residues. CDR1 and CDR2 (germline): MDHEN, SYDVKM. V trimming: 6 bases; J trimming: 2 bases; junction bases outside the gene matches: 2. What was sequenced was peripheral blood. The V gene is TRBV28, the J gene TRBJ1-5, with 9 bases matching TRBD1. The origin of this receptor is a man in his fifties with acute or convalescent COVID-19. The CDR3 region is CASSWTGGNQPQHF. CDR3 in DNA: TGTGCCAGCAGCTGGACAGGGGGCAATCAGCCCCAGCATTTT.